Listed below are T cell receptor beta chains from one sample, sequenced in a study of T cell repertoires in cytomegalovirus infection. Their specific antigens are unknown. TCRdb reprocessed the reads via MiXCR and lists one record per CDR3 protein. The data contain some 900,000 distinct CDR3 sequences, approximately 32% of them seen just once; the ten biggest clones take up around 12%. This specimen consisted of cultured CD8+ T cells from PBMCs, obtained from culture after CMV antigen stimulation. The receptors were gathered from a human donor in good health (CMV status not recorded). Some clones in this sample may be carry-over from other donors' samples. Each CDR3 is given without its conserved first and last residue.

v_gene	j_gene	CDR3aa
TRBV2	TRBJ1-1	ASRIQKWNTEAF
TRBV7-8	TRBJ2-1	ASSLSSGYYNEQF
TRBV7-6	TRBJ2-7	ASSLGPAGSSYEQY
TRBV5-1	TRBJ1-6	ASSRGQGSPNSPLH
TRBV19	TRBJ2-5	ASSPGGAYETQY
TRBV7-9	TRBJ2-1	ASSPRTALLGEQF
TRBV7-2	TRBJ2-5	ASSLPPGGLETQY
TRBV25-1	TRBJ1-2	ASQDRRPNYGYT
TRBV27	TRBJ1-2	ASSTNRGTVEGYT
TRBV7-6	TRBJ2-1	ASSLKDTSYNEQF
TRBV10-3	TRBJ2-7	ATGVAGGLEEQY
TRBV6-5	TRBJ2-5	ASRVGERETQY
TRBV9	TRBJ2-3	ASSVGLPSTDTQY
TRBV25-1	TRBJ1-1	ASSVRLNTEAF
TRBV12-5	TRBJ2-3	ASGLVQTADTQY
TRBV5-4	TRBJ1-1	ASSPREAMNTEAF
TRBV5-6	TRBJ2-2	ASSPTRTGNTGELF
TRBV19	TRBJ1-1	ASGDRGHTEAF
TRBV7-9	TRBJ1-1	ASSSPGALGTEAF
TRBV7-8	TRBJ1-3	ASSHNRGAGNTIY
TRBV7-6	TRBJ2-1	ASSVRDRYNEQF
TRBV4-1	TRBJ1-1	ASSQDPGGGTEAF
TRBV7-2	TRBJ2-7	ASSLEAGGTYEQY
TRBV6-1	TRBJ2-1	ASSGQGGPSSYNEQF
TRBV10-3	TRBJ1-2	AISDLGGSAIYGYT
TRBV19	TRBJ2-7	ASSTTSGAYEQY
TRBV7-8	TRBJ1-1	ASNHKTENTEAF
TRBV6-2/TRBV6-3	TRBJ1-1	ASSYRDRELKNTEAF
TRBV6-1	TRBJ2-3	ASSEKVAGGPDTQY
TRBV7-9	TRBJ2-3	ASSVSGDTQY
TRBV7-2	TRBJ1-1	ASSLMVNTEAF
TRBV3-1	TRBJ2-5	ASRHSGGIQETQY
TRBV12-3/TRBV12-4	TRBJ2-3	ASGPGQGRTDTQY
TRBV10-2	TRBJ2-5	ATGTGGAPAETQY
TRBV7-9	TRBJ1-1	ASSSLGGGVTGSNTEAF
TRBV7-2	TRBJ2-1	ASSLPRNEQF
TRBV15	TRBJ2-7	ATSLSPGTGSYEQY
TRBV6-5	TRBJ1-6	ASSLGQGGYSPLH
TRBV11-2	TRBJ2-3	ASSPTAGDTDTQY
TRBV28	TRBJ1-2	ASRAQGGYGYT
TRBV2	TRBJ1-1	ASSEPNRRGYTEAF
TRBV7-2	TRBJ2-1	ASSYDRGSSYNEQF
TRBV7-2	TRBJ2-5	ASSLAEPYQETQY
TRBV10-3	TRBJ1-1	AISPSGPEAF
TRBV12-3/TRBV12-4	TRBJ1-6	ASQGNSDNSPLH
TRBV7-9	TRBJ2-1	ASSYQDGHNEQF
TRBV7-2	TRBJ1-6	ASSTPGSASSYNSPLH
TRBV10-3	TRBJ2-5	AISGRQGEFQETQY
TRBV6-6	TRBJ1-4	ASSYSSARHEKLF
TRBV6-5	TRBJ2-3	ASSSGPGTDTQY
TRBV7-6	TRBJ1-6	ASSPVGTGLNSPLH
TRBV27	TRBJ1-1	ASSLRAGGNTEAF
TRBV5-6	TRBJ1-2	ASSLEQAGYGYT
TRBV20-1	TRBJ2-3	SADPLAGEEADTQY
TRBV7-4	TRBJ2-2	ASSFGVRTGELF
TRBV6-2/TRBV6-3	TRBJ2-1	ATSSSYNEQF
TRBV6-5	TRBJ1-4	ASSFGPAEKLF
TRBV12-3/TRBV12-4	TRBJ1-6	AIHLGGNSPLH
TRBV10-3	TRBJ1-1	AITPGQGMNTEAF
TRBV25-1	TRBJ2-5	ASNELELNRQETQY